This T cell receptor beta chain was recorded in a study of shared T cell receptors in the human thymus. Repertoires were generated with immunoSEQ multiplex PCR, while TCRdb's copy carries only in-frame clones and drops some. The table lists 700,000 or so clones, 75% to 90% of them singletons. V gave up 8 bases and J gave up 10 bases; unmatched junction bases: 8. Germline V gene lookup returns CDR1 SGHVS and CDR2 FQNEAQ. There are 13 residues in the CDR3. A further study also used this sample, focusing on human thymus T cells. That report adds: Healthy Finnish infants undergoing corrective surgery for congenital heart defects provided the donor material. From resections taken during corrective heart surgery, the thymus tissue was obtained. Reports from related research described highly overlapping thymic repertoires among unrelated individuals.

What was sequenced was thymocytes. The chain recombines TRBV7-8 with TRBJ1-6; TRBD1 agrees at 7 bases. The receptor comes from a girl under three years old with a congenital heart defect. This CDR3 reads CASQQGRLSPLHF. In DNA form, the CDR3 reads TGTGCCAGCCAACAGGGGCGACTATCACCCCTCCACTTT.